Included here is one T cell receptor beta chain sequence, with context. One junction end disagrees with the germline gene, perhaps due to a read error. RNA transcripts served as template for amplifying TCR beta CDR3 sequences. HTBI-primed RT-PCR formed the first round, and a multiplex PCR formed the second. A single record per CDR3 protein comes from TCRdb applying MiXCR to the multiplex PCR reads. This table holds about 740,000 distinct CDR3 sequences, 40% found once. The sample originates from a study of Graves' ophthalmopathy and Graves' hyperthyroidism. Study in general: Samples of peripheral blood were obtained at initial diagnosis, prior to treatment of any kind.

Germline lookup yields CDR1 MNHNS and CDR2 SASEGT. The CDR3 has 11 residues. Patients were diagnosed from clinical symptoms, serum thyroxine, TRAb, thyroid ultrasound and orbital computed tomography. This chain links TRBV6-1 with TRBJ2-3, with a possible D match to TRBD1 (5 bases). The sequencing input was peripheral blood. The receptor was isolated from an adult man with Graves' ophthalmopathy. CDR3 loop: CASSYTGTQYF. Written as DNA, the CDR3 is TGTGCCAGCAGTTACACAGGTACGCAGTATTTT.